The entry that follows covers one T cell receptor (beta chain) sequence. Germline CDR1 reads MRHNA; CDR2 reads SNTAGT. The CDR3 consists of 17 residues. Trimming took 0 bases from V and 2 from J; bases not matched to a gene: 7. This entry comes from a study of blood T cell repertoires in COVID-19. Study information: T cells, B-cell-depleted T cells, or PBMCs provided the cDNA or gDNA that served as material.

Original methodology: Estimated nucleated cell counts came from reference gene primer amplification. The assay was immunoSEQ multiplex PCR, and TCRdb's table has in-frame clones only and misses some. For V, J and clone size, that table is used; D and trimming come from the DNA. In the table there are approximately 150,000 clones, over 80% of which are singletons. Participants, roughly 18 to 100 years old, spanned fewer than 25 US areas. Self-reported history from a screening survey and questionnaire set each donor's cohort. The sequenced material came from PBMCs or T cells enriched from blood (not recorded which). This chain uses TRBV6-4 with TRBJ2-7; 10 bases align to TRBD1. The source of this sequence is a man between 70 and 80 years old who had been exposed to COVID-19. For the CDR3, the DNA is TGTGCCAGCAGTGACTCGAATTGGACAGGGGGTACCTACGAGCAGTACTTC. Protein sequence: CASSDSNWTGGTYEQYF.